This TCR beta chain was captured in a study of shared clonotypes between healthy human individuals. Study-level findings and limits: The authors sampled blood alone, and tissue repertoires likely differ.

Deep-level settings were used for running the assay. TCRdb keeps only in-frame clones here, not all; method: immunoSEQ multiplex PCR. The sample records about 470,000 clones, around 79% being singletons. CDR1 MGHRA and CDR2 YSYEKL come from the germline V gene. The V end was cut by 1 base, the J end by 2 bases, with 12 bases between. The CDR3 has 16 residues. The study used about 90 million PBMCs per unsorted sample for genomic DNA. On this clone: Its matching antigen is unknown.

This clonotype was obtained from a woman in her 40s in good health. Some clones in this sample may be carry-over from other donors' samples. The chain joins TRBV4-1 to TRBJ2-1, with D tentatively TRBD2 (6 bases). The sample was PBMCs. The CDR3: CASSQAPGSPYNEQFF. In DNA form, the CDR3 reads TGCGCCAGCAGCCAAGCTCCCGGGAGTCCCTACAATGAGCAGTTCTTC.